This TCR beta chain emerged from a study of CD8 T cells in ankylosing spondylitis. Overall study findings and caveats: Seemingly distinctive of ankylosing spondylitis blood was a TCR beta motif formed by eight highly homologous variants. Reactive arthritis synovial fluid and blood were previously reported to contain some motif variants. From matched ankylosing spondylitis synovial fluid, disease-linked clones were reportedly recovered at significantly enriched levels.

Trimming removed 7 bases from V and 3 bases from J, with 17 bases in between. Germline V gene lookup returns CDR1 SGHRS and CDR2 YFSETQ. The CDR3 is 14 amino acids. A remark on this clonotype: Its antigen is not known.

Researchers built TCR beta libraries using quantitative 5'-RACE with molecular barcodes. TCRdb processed the 5' RACE reads anew with MiXCR; each CDR3 protein has one entry. The data hold more than 150,000 distinct CDR3 sequences, with more than 10% observed a single time. The TCR originated in a male donor with ankylosing spondylitis or in good health (not recorded which). Sequencing was performed on blood, either unsorted or a sorted T cell fraction (not recorded which). This chain links TRBV5-1 with TRBJ2-7; D might be TRBD1 (6 bases). CDR3 in amino acids: CASSTTGPFYEQYF. The CDR3 region has the DNA TGCGCCAGCTCTACGACAGGCCCCTTCTACGAGCAGTACTTC.